The present T cell receptor beta chain was sequenced within a study of cytomegalovirus exposure and HLA in healthy donors. The wider study: Earlier results showed roughly 120 million unique TCR beta sequences derived from 150 million to 200 million T cells.

Study-level results: Fewer N-insertions than the approximately 680-donor mean were reportedly shown by an Asian-associated ancestry cluster in a later analysis.

The PCR had 60 Vbeta and 13 Jbeta primers. Study processing details: About 9.9 million of the roughly 80 million unique TCR beta chains counted in a later analysis were shared. The assay was immunoSEQ multiplex PCR, and TCRdb's table has in-frame clones only and misses some. The V and J calls and clone size were taken over from that table, and D and trimming were inferred from the DNA. The sample comprises 150,000 to 160,000 clones, approximately 80% of which are singletons, and 9.5% to 15% rests with the top ten. On this clone itself: As yet, its antigen is unknown.

With 1 base clipped from V and 4 bases from J, the junction kept 7 bases outside the gene matches. CDR1 MGHRA and CDR2 YSYEKL come from the germline V gene. The CDR3 consists of 17 residues. The gene calls are TRBV4-1 and TRBJ2-6; TRBD1 matches 7 bases. This receptor was obtained from a man aged 25 to 40 in good health and CMV-seropositive. Sequenced material: PBMCs. This CDR3 reads CASSQGDRQGGANVLTF. The DNA of the CDR3 is TGCGCCAGCAGCCAAGGCGATCGACAGGGCGGGGCCAACGTCCTGACTTTC.